The 6 T cell receptor beta chains listed next were all sequenced from one sample in a study of human T cells and chemical hapten exposure. Sample time point: patch test 1, 2 weeks after DPC sensitization. The treatment denotes: therapeutic diphenylcyclopropenone sensitization with weekly scalp DPC. TCRdb analysed the RACE reads with MiXCR anew, one entry per CDR3 protein. This sample has 340,000 or so distinct CDR3 sequences, with around 7% found just once. The starting material was whole blood, obtained in connection with sensitization to the hapten diphenylcyclopropenone (DPC). The origin of the receptors is a woman under 30 with alopecia areata. Some clones in this sample may be carry-over from other donors' samples.

This clonotype was detected only a few times. This chain connects TRBV7-3 to TRBJ2-3, with D possibly matching TRBD2 (7 bases). Trimming removed 8 bases at V and 1 base at J, with 19 bases between. Germline assignment: CDR1 SGHTA and CDR2 FQGTGA. The CDR3 runs to 16 residues. CDR3 DNA: TGTGCCAGCGGCCCTGGGGGCGCGGGGGGCACAGATACGCAGTATTTT. Amino acids: CASGPGGAGGTDTQYF.

This clonotype was seen repeatedly, ten times or more. The genes are TRBV20-1 and TRBJ2-7, with no clear D. The CDR3 has 15 residues. V was cut by 0 bases and J by 2 bases, with 14 bases left in between. Germline CDR1 reads DFQATT; CDR2 reads SNEGSKA (reference sequence). CDR3 nucleotides: TGCAGTGCTAGAGATACCAGTGGTGGGACCTACGAGCAGTACTTC. Amino acid sequence: CSARDTSGGTYEQYF.

Only a few counts were recorded for this clonotype. The rearrangement links TRBV6-5 to TRBJ1-4; 7 bases match TRBD1. J gave up 4 bases and V 6 bases, and 8 bases lay outside the gene matches. The CDR3 contains 15 residues. CDR1 is MNHEY and CDR2 is SVGAGI in the germline V gene. CDR3 region: CASSYRDSFNEKLFF. The CDR3 DNA reads TGTGCCAGCAGCTACCGGGACAGCTTTAATGAAAAACTGTTTTTT.

The V and J genes are TRBV4-3 and TRBJ1-1, with 7 positions matching TRBD1. Germline lookup yields CDR1 LGHNA and CDR2 YSLEER. With V trimmed by 4 bases and J by 5 bases, 10 bases remained unmatched. The CDR3 is made up of 15 amino acids. CDR3 DNA: TGCGCCAGCAGCCCGTCAGGGGGGGCGCTTACTGAAGCTTTCTTT. Translation: CASSPSGGALTEAFF.

This clonotype was observed a few times. This rearrangement joins TRBV20-1 to TRBJ1-1; 9 positions agree with TRBD1. Trimming at V came to 6 bases and at J to 3 bases, leaving 5 bases not matched to a gene. Per the germline V gene, CDR1 is DFQATT and CDR2 is SNEGSKA (reference sequence). The CDR3 runs to 13 residues. CDR3 residues: CSAVQGADTEAFF. The CDR3 nucleotides are TGCAGTGCGGTACAGGGGGCGGACACTGAAGCTTTCTTT.

This clonotype was recorded at least ten times. The chain recombines TRBV7-2 with TRBJ2-5; no reliable D call. This CDR3 has 15 amino acids. Germline V gives CDR1 SGHTA, CDR2 FQGNSA. Trimming stripped 4 bases from V and 0 bases from J, with 12 bases between. The CDR3 DNA sequence: TGTGCCAGCAGCTCCGGGCCCCCGTACCAAGAGACCCAGTACTTC. This translates into CASSSGPPYQETQYF.